Each of the 2 T cell receptor beta chains below was sequenced from the same sample in a study of metastatic and nonmetastatic thyroid tumors. Each patient went into thyroid surgery without having received any treatment. MiXCR re-clonotyped the PCR reads for TCRdb. Seen here are 35,000 to 40,000 clones, less than 30% observed once, and the top ten hold approximately 11%. Sequencing input: blood. The receptors originated from a male donor with papillary thyroid cancer or a benign thyroid nodule (not recorded which). Some clones in this sample may be carry-over from other donors' samples.

This clone was seen at least ten times. The gene calls are TRBV20-1 and TRBJ1-5; D is uncertain. The CDR3 covers 14 residues. V dropped 0 bases and J dropped 6 bases, with 12 bases sitting between them. Germline loops: CDR1 DFQATT, CDR2 SNEGSKA (reference sequence). The CDR3 here is CSAREGREGQPQHF. CDR3 bases: TGCAGTGCTAGAGAAGGGCGGGAAGGTCAGCCCCAGCATTTT.

This rearrangement joins TRBV24-1 to TRBJ1-5; D may be TRBD1 (6 bases). The ends were cut back, 0 bases at V and 2 bases at J, with 19 bases in the middle. CDR3 length: 19 amino acids. CDR1 KGHDR and CDR2 SFDVKD come from the germline V gene. The CDR3: CATSDLLSSRTVCNQPQHF. CDR3 nucleotide sequence: TGTGCCACCAGTGATTTGCTTTCCAGTCGGACAGTCTGCAATCAGCCCCAGCATTTT.